These 18 T cell receptor beta chains were sequenced from one sample in a study of cytomegalovirus exposure and HLA in healthy donors. With 60 Vbeta and 13 Jbeta primers, the PCR was carried out. Here immunoSEQ multiplex PCR was the method, and the copy in TCRdb shows in-frame clones only, minus some. The table has about 130,000 clones, roughly 79% seen once. Sequencing input: PBMCs. These receptors were taken from a woman between 50 and 59 years old in good health and CMV-seronegative.

The rearrangement links TRBV2 to TRBJ2-7, with a tentative D call TRBD2 (5 bases). The CDR3 sequence is 18 residues long. Deletions cut 2 bases from V and 7 bases from J, with 27 bases between. In germline, CDR1 is SNHLY, CDR2 FYNNEI. The DNA of the CDR3 is TGTGCCAGCAGTGAATTCGGGGTTACGGACCCAAGCCGGGGAGAGCAGTACTTC. This gives the protein CASSEFGVTDPSRGEQYF.

V usage is TRBV6-5 and J usage is TRBJ1-1; 8 bases are shared with TRBD1. From germline, CDR1 is MNHEY and CDR2 SVGAGI. The J segment lost 10 bases and the V segment lost 6 bases, leaving 4 bases of the junction unmatched. There are 11 residues in the CDR3. CDR3 protein: CASRQGEAAFF. The DNA of the CDR3 is TGTGCCAGCAGACAGGGGGAGGCAGCTTTCTTT.

CDR3 amino acids: CASSPLAGGGPYEQYF. DNA for the CDR3: TGTGCCAGCAGCCCATTAGCGGGAGGGGGTCCCTACGAGCAGTACTTC. The chain links TRBV7-3 to TRBJ2-7, with 11 positions matching TRBD2. Germline V CDR1 and CDR2: SGHTA, FQGTGA. This CDR3 has 16 amino acids. V lost 5 bases and J lost 2; bases outside the gene matches: 8.

The chain couples TRBV7-3 to TRBJ2-3, with 12 positions matching TRBD1. The V gene's germline CDR1 is SGHTA and CDR2 FQGTGA. V gave up 2 bases and J gave up 2 bases; unmatched junction bases: 5. CDR3 length: 17 residues. CDR3 sequence reads: CASSLLGTGGLTDTQYF. The CDR3 DNA reads TGTGCCAGCAGCTTATTGGGGACAGGGGGCCTCACAGATACGCAGTATTTT.

CDR3 protein: CSVEDPGLGGRGNEQFF. The CDR3 nucleotides are TGCAGCGTTGAAGATCCGGGTCTCGGCGGGAGAGGGAATGAGCAGTTCTTC. The V gene is TRBV29-1, the J gene TRBJ2-1; 7 nucleotides align to TRBD2. V was clipped by 0 bases and J by 7 bases; unmatched bases: 15. Germline V CDR1 and CDR2: SQVTM, ANQGSEA. The CDR3 is 17 amino acids.

This chain joins TRBV21-1 and TRBJ1-1; TRBD1, the D gene given by the table, was not confirmed from the DNA. TRBV21-1 is reported as a pseudogene. This CDR3 region has 14 residues. In nucleotides, the CDR3 is TGTGCCAGCATTCCTAGACAGGGGAACACTGAAGCTTTCTTT. As protein: CASIPRQGNTEAFF.

This clone was observed a handful of times. This chain joins TRBV27 and TRBJ2-7; TRBD1 agrees at 7 bases. Looked up from germline, CDR1 is MNHEY and CDR2 is SMNVEV (reference sequence). Unmatched junction bases numbered 12, after V lost 4 bases and J lost 3 bases. This CDR3 comprises 16 residues. DNA of the CDR3: TGTGCCAGCAGTTCCTACGGACAGGCCCATGGCTACGAGCAGTACTTC. It yields the protein CASSSYGQAHGYEQYF.

V and J are TRBV7-8 and TRBJ1-3; 9 nucleotides align to TRBD1. After removal of 6 bases from V and 3 bases from J, the junction contained 9 bases not matched to a gene. The CDR3 consists of 16 residues. Germline-derived CDR1 and CDR2 are SGHVS and FQNEAQ. DNA for the CDR3: TGTGCCAGCAGACCACCGGCGGACAGGGGTGGAAACACCATATATTTT. Protein sequence: CASRPPADRGGNTIYF.

V usage is TRBV27 and J usage is TRBJ2-3; D perhaps matches TRBD2 (6 bases). Germline V gene data show CDR1 as MNHEY and CDR2 as SMNVEV (reference sequence). This CDR3 has 16 residues. The V and J ends lost 3 bases and 1 base respectively, with 14 bases between them. The CDR3 protein is CASSFLTGGGTDTQYF. CDR3 in DNA: TGTGCCAGCAGTTTCTTAACCGGGGGAGGCACAGATACGCAGTATTTT.

This clone has just one count. The chain couples TRBV2 to TRBJ2-5, with 7 bases that match TRBD2. Germline-derived CDR1 and CDR2 are SNHLY and FYNNEI. J gave up 4 bases and V 7 bases, and 6 bases lay outside the gene matches. The CDR3 has 13 amino acids. In DNA form, the CDR3 reads TGTGCCAGCACAGCGGGATCGGGAGAGACCCAGTACTTC. Translation: CASTAGSGETQYF.

The CDR3 DNA sequence: TGTGCCAGCAGTTTGTGGACAGGCAACGGGAACACTGAAGCTTTCTTT. This gives the protein CASSLWTGNGNTEAFF. The chain uses TRBV27 and TRBJ1-1; 7 bases are a match to TRBD1. Looked up from germline, CDR1 is MNHEY and CDR2 is SMNVEV (reference sequence). V shed 3 bases, J shed 1 base, and the junction held 8 bases outside the gene matches. CDR3 length equals 16 residues.

The chain recombines TRBV11-3 with TRBJ2-1; tentatively, D is TRBD2 (5 bases). The CDR3 covers 15 residues. Trimming pared 1 base from V and 6 bases from J, leaving 13 bases between. Germline assignment: CDR1 SGHNT and CDR2 YENEEA. The CDR3 region is CASSLGGPKGNEQFF. CDR3 coding DNA: TGTGCCAGCAGCTTAGGAGGGCCTAAGGGCAATGAGCAGTTCTTC.

The chain recombines TRBV4-3 with TRBJ2-2; TRBD2 aligns across 7 bases. The junction had 6 bases not matched to a gene; V was cut back by 2 bases and J by 0 bases. From germline, CDR1 is LGHNA and CDR2 YSLEER. The CDR3 is made up of 17 amino acids. CDR3: CASSQKRLAANTGELFF. Here the CDR3 DNA reads TGCGCCAGCAGCCAAAAGAGACTAGCAGCGAACACCGGGGAGCTGTTTTTT.

This clone was detected only a few times. V is TRBV4-1 and J is TRBJ2-1; 9 nucleotides agree with TRBD2. Germline V CDR1 and CDR2: MGHRA, YSYEKL. The CDR3 spans 16 residues. Trimming at V came to 5 bases and at J to 6 bases, leaving 11 bases not matched to a gene. The CDR3 coding sequence is TGCGCCAGCAGCGACCTAGCGGGAACGGCGGGCAATGAGCAGTTCTTC. Its protein product is CASSDLAGTAGNEQFF.

The genes are TRBV28 and TRBJ1-5; D call uncertain. Trimming took off 6 bases at V and 4 bases at J, with 13 bases between the two ends. Germline V lookup: CDR1 MDHEN, CDR2 SYDVKM. This CDR3 comprises 14 residues. In nucleotides, the CDR3 is TGTGCCAGCAGCGCCGCACAGCCTAATCAGCCCCAGCATTTT. It is translated as CASSAAQPNQPQHF.

In this sample, this clone turned up once. The chain links TRBV4-2 to TRBJ1-1; 7 positions agree with TRBD1. V shed 0 bases, J shed 3 bases, and the junction held 13 bases outside the gene matches. This CDR3 comprises 18 residues. The germline CDR1 and CDR2 sequences are LGHNA and YNFKEQ. The CDR3 nucleotides are TGTGCCAGCAGCCAAGAAAGGGCTAGTTGGGACAGATACACTGAAGCTTTCTTT. Translating it yields CASSQERASWDRYTEAFF.

This clone was detected only once. The chain uses TRBV27 and TRBJ2-5; 10 bases line up with TRBD1. The J call could be wrong; TRBJ2-7 is a better fit for the DNA end. This CDR3 has 14 amino acids. From germline, CDR1 is MNHEY and CDR2 SMNVEV (reference sequence). DNA of the CDR3: TGTGCCAGCAGTTTTGGGGACAGGGGATACGAGCAGTACTTC. It yields the protein CASSFGDRGYEQYF.

This chain links TRBV28 with TRBJ2-3, with D maybe TRBD2 (5 bases). Germline V lookup: CDR1 MDHEN, CDR2 SYDVKM. The CDR3 loop spans 15 amino acids. The germline V and J ends were trimmed by 3 bases and 3 bases, with 13 bases remaining between them. The CDR3, as DNA: TGTGCCAGCAGTTTTGAGGGAGAAGGTACAGATACGCAGTATTTT. Encoded protein: CASSFEGEGTDTQYF.